The entry below describes one T cell receptor (beta chain). It was with a sample-barcoded 5' primer and a J-beta primer mix that a second PCR of roughly 7 to 12 cycles was run. Using its own MiXCR run on the 5' RACE reads, TCRdb lists one record per CDR3 protein. There are over 1.5 million distinct CDR3 sequences in the sample; just under 50% occur only once, and around 2.1% lies in the top ten. The sample comes from a study of blood T cells in healthy people across ages. The CDR3 has 15 residues. V shed 4 bases and J 4 bases; nucleotides not matched to a gene: 5. From germline, CDR1 is SQVTM and CDR2 ANQGSEA. Ranging in age from about 6 to 95, the donors were healthy Caucasian individuals from Russia. Isolating PBMCs gave at least 6.5 million of these cells per sample.

The V gene is TRBV29-1, the J gene TRBJ2-1, with 12 nucleotides matching TRBD1. The sample comprised blood. The sequence was obtained from a woman in her thirties or forties in good health. The CDR3 loop reads CSVVGGQGAYNEQFF. Here the CDR3 DNA reads TGCAGCGTTGTCGGGGGACAGGGGGCGTACAATGAGCAGTTCTTC.